Listed below are T cell receptor beta chains from one sample, sequenced in a study of blood T cell repertoires in COVID-19. Only in-frame clones appear in the TCRdb table, and some are missing; sequencing was by immunoSEQ multiplex PCR. This repertoire shows about 50,000 clones, roughly 84% found once; its top ten account for about 6.7%. The sample consisted of peripheral blood. The receptor source for this set is a man in his forties or fifties with active COVID-19. Both conserved end residues are part of each CDR3. A D gene is named only where the DNA matches it firmly. Only some rows state a clone size, as once, few, many or a class for expanded clones.

v_gene	j_gene	len	abundance	d_gene	CDR3aa	CDR3nt
TRBV6-1	TRBJ1-5	15	-	TRBD1	CASSEGRQGNQPQHF	TGTGCCAGCAGTGAGGGGAGACAGGGTAATCAGCCCCAGCATTTT
TRBV5-1	TRBJ2-3	14	-	-	CASSGQAPTDTQYF	TGCGCCAGCAGCGGCCAAGCGCCCACAGATACGCAGTATTTT
TRBV4-2	TRBJ1-2	18	few	TRBD1	CASSQDSGTAKLNYGYTF	TGTGCCAGCAGCCAAGATAGTGGGACAGCGAAGCTAAACTATGGCTACACCTTC
TRBV11-2	TRBJ1-3	15	once	-	CASSFSVSSGNTIYF	TGTGCCAGCAGCTTTAGTGTAAGCTCTGGAAACACCATATATTTT
TRBV6-5	TRBJ2-4	13	-	TRBD1	CASSTDRGTIQYF	TGTGCCAGCAGTACGGACAGGGGCACCATTCAGTACTTC
TRBV3-1/TRBV3-2	TRBJ2-3	20	-	-	CARGRMRTFPEGASTDTQYF	TGTGCCAGAGGGAGAATGAGGACTTTCCCTGAGGGAGCTAGCACAGATACGCAGTATTTT
TRBV10-2	TRBJ2-7	14	-	TRBD2	CASSGARGGLEQYF	TGCGCCAGCAGTGGCGCACGGGGGGGCCTCGAGCAGTACTTC
TRBV5-1	TRBJ2-3	14	-	-	CASSLLLDTDTQYF	TGCGCCAGCAGCCTCTTACTTGACACAGATACGCAGTATTTT
TRBV9	TRBJ1-2	16	-	-	CASSGGVYGGLYGYTF	TGTGCCAGCAGCGGAGGAGTTTACGGGGGACTCTATGGCTACACCTTC
TRBV27	TRBJ2-7	13	-	TRBD1	CASATGVSYEQYF	TGTGCCAGTGCGACAGGGGTCTCCTACGAGCAGTACTTC
TRBV4-2	TRBJ1-3	18	-	-	CASSQDITARVSGNTIYF	TGTGCCAGCAGCCAAGATATAACGGCCAGGGTGTCTGGAAACACCATATATTTT
TRBV5-1	TRBJ1-2	13	few	-	CASSSQDIYGYTF	TGCGCCAGCAGCTCTCAAGACATTTATGGCTACACCTTC
TRBV15	TRBJ1-2	13	-	-	CATSRDLLGGYTF	TGTGCCACCAGCAGAGATCTGCTAGGTGGCTACACCTTC
TRBV10-3	TRBJ2-1	10	-	-	CATRAEVQFF	TGTGCCACCCGCGCGGAGGTGCAGTTCTTC
TRBV7-9	TRBJ1-4	16	once	-	CASSEKRVGLTEKLFF	TGTGCCAGCAGCGAAAAACGGGTAGGCCTGACTGAAAAACTGTTTTTT
TRBV7-6	TRBJ1-3	17	-	TRBD1	CASSLGTGQISGNTIYF	TGTGCCAGCAGCTTAGGGACGGGACAGATCTCTGGAAACACCATATATTTT
TRBV6-5	TRBJ2-7	13	once	TRBD2	CASRSGTPYEQYF	TGTGCCAGCAGGAGCGGGACCCCCTACGAGCAGTACTTC
TRBV7-9	TRBJ1-5	15	-	-	CASSSDGRGNQPQHF	TGTGCCAGCAGCTCGGACGGGAGAGGCAATCAGCCCCAGCATTTT
TRBV11-2	TRBJ2-2	13	-	-	CASSLIRGGELFF	TGTGCCAGCAGCTTAATCCGGGGCGGGGAGCTGTTTTTT
TRBV6-5	TRBJ2-2	15	-	-	CASSYLAGKTGELFF	TGTGCCAGCAGTTACTTGGCAGGGAAGACCGGGGAGCTGTTTTTT
TRBV5-1	TRBJ2-3	18	-	TRBD2	CASSLGLGAGDRTDTQYF	TGCGCCAGCAGCTTGGGTTTGGGAGCGGGGGACCGCACAGATACGCAGTATTTT
TRBV7-2	TRBJ1-2	15	-	-	CASSLGGDSLRGYTF	TGTGCCAGCAGCTTAGGCGGCGACTCCTTACGTGGCTACACCTTC
TRBV15	TRBJ1-6	15	-	-	CATSRAGQGSSPLHF	TGTGCCACCAGCAGAGCTGGCCAGGGGAGTTCACCCCTCCACTTT
TRBV18	TRBJ2-7	14	-	-	CASSPVQESYEQYF	TGTGCCAGCTCACCAGTCCAGGAATCCTACGAGCAGTACTTC
TRBV5-1	TRBJ2-1	15	-	-	CASSLQESSYNEQFF	TGCGCCAGCAGCCTCCAGGAAAGCTCCTACAATGAGCAGTTCTTC
TRBV19	TRBJ2-4	17	-	-	CASSIQSTAGPKNIQYF	TGTGCCAGTAGTATCCAGTCTACGGCAGGGCCCAAAAACATTCAGTACTTC
TRBV5-6	TRBJ2-5	15	-	-	CASSLESGVRETQYF	TGTGCCAGCAGCTTGGAATCGGGGGTTCGGGAGACCCAGTACTTC
TRBV6-6	TRBJ1-2	13	-	-	CASVPPGSYGYTF	TGTGCCAGCGTCCCCCCGGGGTCATATGGCTACACCTTC
TRBV7-9	TRBJ1-2	15	-	TRBD1	CASSFSTGAGDGYTF	TGTGCCAGCAGCTTCAGTACAGGGGCAGGGGATGGCTACACCTTC
TRBV10-2	TRBJ2-1	14	-	TRBD1	CASRPQGEATEQFF	TGCGCCAGCAGACCACAGGGGGAGGCCACTGAGCAGTTCTTC
TRBV5-1	TRBJ2-5	14	once	-	CASSLQLAQETQYF	TGCGCCAGCAGCTTGCAACTTGCCCAAGAGACCCAGTACTTC
TRBV6-5	TRBJ2-3	14	-	TRBD2	CASIAGLVTDTQYF	TGTGCCAGCATCGCGGGACTAGTCACAGATACGCAGTATTTT
TRBV7-8	TRBJ1-3	16	-	-	CASSLAGVRSGNTIYF	TGTGCCAGCAGCTTAGCAGGGGTCCGCTCTGGAAACACCATATATTTT
TRBV7-9	TRBJ1-1	13	-	-	CASSPEVGTEAFF	TGTGCCAGCAGTCCAGAAGTCGGGACTGAAGCTTTCTTT
TRBV5-1	TRBJ1-1	15	-	-	CASSSGHQKNTEAFF	TGCGCCAGCAGCTCGGGACACCAAAAGAACACTGAAGCTTTCTTT
TRBV5-1	TRBJ2-5	15	once	TRBD1	CASSGTGTGEETQYF	TGCGCCAGCAGCGGAACCGGGACAGGGGAAGAGACCCAGTACTTC
TRBV6-6	TRBJ1-2	13	-	-	CASSFDGLYGYTF	TGTGCCAGCAGCTTTGACGGACTCTATGGCTACACCTTC
TRBV5-4	TRBJ2-3	15	-	TRBD1	CASSLGVQGADTQYF	TGTGCCAGCAGCTTGGGGGTCCAGGGGGCAGATACGCAGTATTTT
TRBV6-5	TRBJ2-3	13	once	TRBD1	CASRGTAGDTQYF	TGTGCCAGCAGAGGGACAGCTGGGGATACGCAGTATTTT
TRBV6-2/TRBV6-3	TRBJ2-7	17	-	TRBD1	CASSYSTPGQIPHEQYF	TGTGCCAGCAGTTACTCAACTCCGGGACAGATTCCCCACGAGCAGTACTTC
TRBV5-4	TRBJ2-3	15	-	-	CASSALDSGLDTQYF	TGTGCCAGCAGCGCCCTAGATTCTGGCCTAGATACGCAGTATTTT
TRBV15	TRBJ2-1	14	-	-	CATSRDVAANEQFF	TGTGCCACCAGCAGAGATGTGGCGGCCAATGAGCAGTTCTTC